This entry features one T cell receptor beta chain sequence. This receptor's antigen is unknown. Base-call qualities are not available, and no considerably larger clone is one nucleotide away. Each patient's primary melanoma had been surgically resected and was viewed as potentially curable, though still at risk of metastatic recurrence. This specimen comes from a study of primary melanoma T cells and metastatic recurrence (TCRdb year 2020). In the study overall: The cohort comprised approximately 210 primary melanomas of stage T2 to T4, with thickness greater than 1 mm. Whether T-cell fraction and T-cell repertoire clonality in primary melanoma tumors predicted patient outcome was tested in the study. The T-cell fraction measured by TCR beta sequencing was compared against progression-free survival as the clinical outcome. Histopathological grading of tumor-infiltrating lymphocytes was compared with the T-cell fraction derived from sequencing. Broad study findings and their caveats: An effective T-cell-mediated antitumor response in primary melanoma was presented by the authors only as a suggestion rather than as a demonstrated mechanism. Compared with adding any other histopathological variable to tumor thickness, adding T-cell fraction reportedly produced a bigger improvement in progression-free survival prediction. Protection appeared to be conferred by a T-cell fraction above 20% regardless of ulceration status, mitotic rate or nodal disease. Tumor T-cell fraction was reported to predict progression-free survival independently of thickness, ulceration, mitotic rate and age.

The library came from the immunoSEQ multiplex PCR assay. Primary melanoma tumor tissue was subjected to high-throughput sequencing of the T-cell receptor beta chain. The authors' pipeline ran thus. TCRB CDR3 sharing between samples and the distribution of insertions and deletions were included in the repertoire analyses. A gradient-boosted model ranked the predictive value of the T-cell fraction against histopathological variables. TCRdb obtained this table from immuneACCESS and retained in-frame rearrangements with V and J assigned. These tables miss some clones; where compared with another copy, unresolved V genes account for less than half of the shortfall, and the remainder is unexplained. The DNA gave D and trimming, while V, J and clone size come from that table. The sample table records a few thousand clones; roughly four fifths of these occur just once. Around 21% of the sample is taken by the ten largest.

The junction carries 12 bases between V and J, which are trimmed by 3 bases and 4 bases respectively. Taken from cysteine to phenylalanine, the CDR3 has 14 residues. Left in the record is the CDR3 DNA by itself, 42 bases read in frame from the first base. According to the germline V gene (reference sequence), CDR1 reads LNHDA and CDR2 reads SQIVND. This TCR derives from a human donor with melanoma. This chain joins TRBV19 to TRBJ1-2, and the D gene may be TRBD1, 6 bases matching. What was sequenced was melanoma tumor tissue. The DNA sequence follows: TGTGCCAGTAGTATCTACAGGGTCGGCTATGGCTACACCTTC. This gives the protein CASSIYRVGYGYTF.